The 9 T cell receptor beta chains below all came from one sample that was sequenced in a study of cytomegalovirus exposure and HLA in healthy donors. Amplification used 60 Vbeta primers and 13 Jbeta primers. Clones were read by immunoSEQ multiplex PCR, and TCRdb kept only the in-frame ones, dropping some. The sample lists some 180,000 clones, approximately 80% seen once, with 1.2% to 1.5% in the top ten. Material for sequencing was PBMCs. The receptors were gathered from a girl aged 5-17 years in good health and CMV-seropositive.

This clone was counted a single time. The rearrangement links TRBV10-3 to TRBJ2-3, with 10 bases that match TRBD2. Germline loops: CDR1 ENHRY, CDR2 SYGVKD. The CDR3 has 11 amino acids. V lost 10 bases, J lost 13 bases, and 8 bases stayed unmatched. CDR3 sequence (DNA): TGTGCCAGCTCTAGCGGGGGAAGGGAGTATTTT. It specifies CASSSGGREYF.

The sample holds one count of this clone. The chain employs TRBV27 and TRBJ2-1; 8 bases map to TRBD2. Germline CDR1 reads MNHEY; CDR2 reads SMNVEV (reference sequence). Unmatched junction bases numbered 7, after V lost 5 bases and J lost 4 bases. The length of the CDR3 is 15 residues. The DNA of the CDR3 is TGTGCCAGCAGTCGCTCCCAGCGGGAGTACAATGAGCAGTTCTTC. This codes for CASSRSQREYNEQFF.

The CDR3 DNA reads TGTGCCACCAGCGACAGGGACGACGAGCAGTACTTC. Residues: CATSDRDDEQYF. J is TRBJ2-7 and V is TRBV15, with TRBD1 matching over 7 bases. Germline V CDR1 and CDR2: LNHNV, YYDKDF (reference sequence). V lost 5 bases to trimming and J lost 5 bases; unmatched junction nucleotides: 3. The CDR3 sequence is 12 residues long.

This rearrangement joins TRBV5-5 to TRBJ2-1, with 9 bases lining up with TRBD2. V shed 0 bases and J 5 bases; nucleotides not matched to a gene: 3. There are 15 residues in the CDR3. Germline-derived CDR1 and CDR2 are SGHKS and YYEKEE (reference sequence). Here the CDR3 DNA reads TGTGCCAGCAGCTTGGGAGGACTAGCGAACAATGAGCAGTTCTTC. Translating it yields CASSLGGLANNEQFF.

The V call is TRBV19, the J call TRBJ1-2, with 10 bases matching TRBD1. V was clipped by 2 bases and J by 8 bases; unmatched bases: 14. Germline assignment: CDR1 LNHDA and CDR2 SQIVND (reference sequence). This CDR3 has 17 amino acids. CDR3 nucleotide sequence: TGTGCCAGTAGTATATCCCCCCCAGACAGGGGGCTGGGAGGCTACACCTTC. Protein: CASSISPPDRGLGGYTF.

The J gene is TRBJ2-5, the V gene TRBV11-2, with TRBD2 matching 13 bases. Germline V gene sequence: CDR1 SGHAT, CDR2 FQNNGV. The V segment lost 5 bases and the J segment 5 bases; nucleotides outside the gene matches: 8. This CDR3 comprises 16 residues. DNA for the CDR3: TGTGCCAGCAGCCTCGGACTAGCGGGAGTTGGGGAGACCCAGTACTTC. The encoded protein is CASSLGLAGVGETQYF.

The chain recombines TRBV12-5 with TRBJ2-5, with TRBD2 as a possible D gene (7 bases). Looked up from germline, CDR1 is LGHNT and CDR2 is FRNRAP. V was shortened by 0 bases and J by 5 bases, with 16 bases between the two germline ends. There are 16 residues in the CDR3. CDR3 residues: CASGLVRGAILETQYF. As DNA, the CDR3 is TGTGCTAGTGGTTTGGTACGGGGGGCAATTCTGGAGACCCAGTACTTC.

This clone was found a few times. V gene TRBV6-5 combines with J gene TRBJ1-3; D uncertain. CDR1 and CDR2 (germline): MNHEY, SVGAGI. V lost 0 bases, J lost 4 bases, and 13 bases lay in between. This CDR3 contains 16 residues. The CDR3 protein is CASSYSTTGGGNTIYF. Written as DNA, the CDR3 is TGTGCCAGCAGTTACTCAACAACGGGCGGGGGAAACACCATATATTTT.

The chain recombines TRBV9 with TRBJ2-1; 13 nucleotides line up with TRBD2. Looked up from germline, CDR1 is SGDLS and CDR2 is YYNGEE. CDR3 length: 16 amino acids. V dropped 4 bases and J dropped 8; count of bases not matched to a gene: 9. The chain's CDR3 is CASSPRLAGGYDEQFF. Here the CDR3 DNA reads TGTGCCAGCAGCCCCCGACTAGCGGGAGGATATGATGAGCAGTTCTTC.